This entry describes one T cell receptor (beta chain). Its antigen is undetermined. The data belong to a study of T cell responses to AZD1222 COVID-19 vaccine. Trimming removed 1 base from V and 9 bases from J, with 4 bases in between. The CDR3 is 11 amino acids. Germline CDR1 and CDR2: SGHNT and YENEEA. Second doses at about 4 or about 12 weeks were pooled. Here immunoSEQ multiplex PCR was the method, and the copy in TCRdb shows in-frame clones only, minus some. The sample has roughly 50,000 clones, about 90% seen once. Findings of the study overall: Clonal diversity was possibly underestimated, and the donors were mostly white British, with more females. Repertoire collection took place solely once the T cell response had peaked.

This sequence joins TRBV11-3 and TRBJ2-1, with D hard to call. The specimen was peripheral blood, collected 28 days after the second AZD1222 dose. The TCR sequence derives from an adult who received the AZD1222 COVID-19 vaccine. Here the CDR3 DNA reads TGTGCCAGCAGCTTAGGGGGTGAGCAGTTCTTC. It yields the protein CASSLGGEQFF.